This record looks at one T cell receptor (beta chain) sequence and its context. Data came from immunoSEQ multiplex PCR; TCRdb stores just in-frame clones and leaves some out. The repertoire holds 95,000 to 100,000 clones, with around 88% as singletons. This sample stems from a study of PD-1 blockade in classical Hodgkin lymphoma. The ends were cut back, 6 bases at V and 3 bases at J, with 15 bases in the middle. Germline V gene lookup returns CDR1 SQVTM and CDR2 ANQGSEA. The CDR3 runs to 14 residues. Autologous stem cell transplantation was followed by relapse in every patient, and brentuximab vedotin exposure varied.

The sample here was peripheral blood mononuclear cells (PBMCs), taken before the second cycle of nivolumab. The chain joins TRBV29-1 to TRBJ2-1; perhaps TRBD1 as D (6 bases). This TCR was sampled from a human donor with classical Hodgkin lymphoma. CDR3 amino acids: CSVHRASGYNEQFF. The CDR3 region has the DNA TGCAGCGTACACAGGGCGAGTGGCTACAATGAGCAGTTCTTC.